This T cell receptor (beta chain) was documented in a study of tumor and adjacent non-tumor tissue in lung cancer. CDR1 and CDR2 from the germline V gene are MNHEY and SVGEGT. The CDR3 has 11 residues. The library came from three nested PCR rounds adapted from ARM-PCR protocols. MiXCR, run by TCRdb on the multiplex PCR reads, gives a single entry per CDR3 protein. The sample has 75,000 to 100,000 distinct CDR3 sequences, less than 75% seen once. The template was RNA from unsorted bulk tissue. This clonotype was counted a few times. A read error may explain this, as a much larger clone is one base away.

The clonotype originates from a man aged 60 to 75 with non-small cell lung cancer. This sequence joins TRBV6-2 or TRBV6-3 and TRBJ2-1; no firm D call. The sample comprised lung tumor tissue. The CDR3 region is CASSYKNEQLF. The CDR3 coding sequence is TGTGCCAGCAGTTACAAGAATGAGCAGCTCTTC.